The 14 T cell receptor beta chains listed next were all sequenced from one sample in a study of post-analysis software for immune sequencing data. Their recognized antigens are unknown. Libraries were made from TCR beta cDNA, and they carried unique molecular identifiers. TCRdb recomputed calls from the PCR reads with MiXCR, one row per CDR3 protein. Among around 700,000 distinct CDR3 sequences listed, approximately 59% were seen once. Study-level results: With TRBV5-6, TRBV5-1 and TRBV20-1 included, roughly five TRBV segments were more frequent in patients than in controls.

Sequenced sample: blood. The receptors derive from a girl aged 2 to 10 with multiple sclerosis.

This clonotype was observed a few times. V usage is TRBV12-3 or TRBV12-4 and J usage is TRBJ2-3; 7 positions match TRBD2. This CDR3 comprises 15 residues. V lost 3 bases, J lost 4 bases, and 7 bases stayed unmatched. The CDR3 protein is CASSLAGLLSDTQYF. DNA for the CDR3: TGTGCCAGCAGTTTGGCGGGACTACTTTCAGATACGCAGTATTTT.

The chain has TRBV5-1 and TRBJ2-1; 8 bases line up with TRBD2. This CDR3 region has 18 residues. Germline CDR1 and CDR2: SGHRS and YFSETQ. After removal of 1 base from V and 4 bases from J, the junction contained 13 bases not matched to a gene. The CDR3 region is CASSLSGPHGGRYNEQFF. CDR3 in DNA: TGCGCCAGCAGCTTGAGTGGGCCCCATGGCGGGAGGTACAATGAGCAGTTCTTC.

This clonotype was found a few times. The gene calls are TRBV5-5 and TRBJ1-6; perhaps TRBD1 as D (5 bases). The germline gives CDR1 SGHKS, CDR2 YYEKEE (reference sequence). CDR3 length equals 15 residues. With 0 bases removed from V and 10 bases from J, the gap between germline ends came to 14 bases. CDR3 sequence: CASSLARLGDSPLHF. The CDR3 DNA follows: TGTGCCAGCAGCTTGGCAAGACTCGGGGACTCACCCCTCCACTTT.

In the case of this clonotype: A junction boundary mismatches the germline segment, possibly from a read error. The chain recombines TRBV24-1 with TRBJ2-3; 14 bases match TRBD2. Germline loops: CDR1 KGHDR, CDR2 SFDVKD. The CDR3 length is 17 residues. The CDR3 nucleotides are TGTACCACCAGTGCAGGGACTAGCGGGGGTCATTCAGATACGCAGTATTTT. Protein sequence: CTTSAGTSGGHSDTQYF.

The table lists this clonotype with a few counts. The chain employs TRBV6-6 and TRBJ2-3, with D uncertain. V lost 2 bases and J lost 0, with 9 bases in between. The length of the CDR3 is 15 residues. CDR1 MNHNY and CDR2 SVGAGI come from the germline V gene (reference sequence). CDR3 DNA: TGTGCCAGCAGTTACGGCGGTGTCAGCACAGATACGCAGTATTTT. Translated: CASSYGGVSTDTQYF.

This clonotype has just a few counts. The gene calls are TRBV5-5 and TRBJ1-2; 8 nucleotides line up with TRBD1. The V segment lost 0 bases and the J segment 4 bases; nucleotides outside the gene matches: 5. Germline CDR1 and CDR2: SGHKS and YYEKEE (reference sequence). There are 15 residues in the CDR3. Here the CDR3 DNA reads TGTGCCAGCAGCTTGGGGGGACAGGTCCTCTATGGCTACACCTTC. It encodes CASSLGGQVLYGYTF.

The rearrangement links TRBV7-9 to TRBJ2-7; 12 nucleotides match TRBD2. TRBJ2-5 explains the end of the DNA better; the J call may be wrong. The V gene's germline CDR1 is SEHNR and CDR2 FQNEAQ (reference sequence). There are 15 residues in the CDR3. For the CDR3, the DNA is TGTGCCAGCAGCCGAGGGACTAGCGGGTGGGAGACCCAGTACTTC. Translation gives CASSRGTSGWETQYF.

This chain uses TRBV7-6 with TRBJ2-1; 7 nucleotides match TRBD1. CDR3 size: 17 residues. Germline V gives CDR1 SGHVS, CDR2 FNYEAQ. V trimming: 5 bases; J trimming: 4 bases; junction bases outside the gene matches: 14. CDR3 region: CASSLGPTGDLYNEQFF. In DNA, the CDR3 is TGTGCCAGCAGCCTGGGTCCCACAGGGGACCTATACAATGAGCAGTTCTTC. Combining the CDR3 with reference TRBV7-6 and TRBJ2-1 gives the whole variable domain GAGVSQSPRYKVTKRGQDVALRCDPISGHVSLYWYRQALGQGPEFLTYFNYEAQQDKSGLPNDRFSAERPEGSISTLTIQRTEQRDSAMYRCASSLGPTGDLYNEQFFGPGTRLTVL.

The CDR3 is CSADSGALTDTQYF. For the CDR3, the DNA is TGCAGTGCTGATAGCGGAGCACTCACAGATACGCAGTATTTT. This chain uses TRBV20-1 with TRBJ2-3, with D maybe TRBD2 (6 bases). This CDR3 is 14 amino acids long. Germline-derived CDR1 and CDR2 are DFQATT and SNEGSKA (reference sequence). The V and J ends lost 5 bases and 2 bases respectively, with 14 bases between them.

As to this clonotype: Sequence at one end of the junction differs from germline and may be a read error. This chain connects TRBV2 to TRBJ2-3, with 10 nucleotides matching TRBD2. The V gene's germline CDR1 is SNHLY and CDR2 FYNNEI. The CDR3 totals 16 residues. The CDR3 loop is CASSESPAGGPDTQYF. The CDR3 nucleotides read TGCGCCAGCAGTGAAAGCCCAGCGGGGGGGCCAGATACGCAGTATTTT.

J is TRBJ1-2 and V is TRBV6-1, with a tentative D call TRBD1 (6 bases). This CDR3 is built from 17 residues. Trimming pared 8 bases from V and 1 base from J, leaving 23 bases between. Germline V gene data show CDR1 as MNHNS and CDR2 as SASEGT. In nucleotides, the CDR3 is TGTGCCAGCGCCCGAGTTGGTGGGGACAAGAATAACTATGGCTACACCTTC. Translation gives CASARVGGDKNNYGYTF.

This chain joins TRBV5-5 and TRBJ2-3, with D tentatively TRBD2 (6 bases). CDR1 SGHKS and CDR2 YYEKEE come from the germline V gene (reference sequence). The CDR3 runs 15 residues. V lost 2 bases and J lost 3, with 13 bases in between. The CDR3: CASSFGAGRTDTQYF. CDR3 DNA sequence: TGTGCCAGCAGCTTCGGTGCGGGGAGGACAGATACGCAGTATTTT.

The V gene is TRBV12-3 or TRBV12-4, the J gene TRBJ2-1; 11 bases align to TRBD2. V shed 3 bases and J 0 bases; nucleotides not matched to a gene: 10. The CDR3 has 19 residues. The CDR3 sequence: CASSFLSGLAVGSYNEQFF. CDR3 coding DNA: TGTGCCAGCAGTTTTCTATCGGGACTAGCGGTCGGCTCCTACAATGAGCAGTTCTTC.

The chain has TRBV10-3 and TRBJ2-7; 13 nucleotides line up with TRBD2. The CDR3 runs to 16 residues. The germline V gene encodes CDR1 ENHRY and CDR2 SYGVKD. V dropped 2 bases and J dropped 5; count of bases not matched to a gene: 6. CDR3 DNA: TGTGCCATCAGTGAGGCCGGGACTAGCGGGATCAACGAGCAGTACTTC. It specifies CAISEAGTSGINEQYF.